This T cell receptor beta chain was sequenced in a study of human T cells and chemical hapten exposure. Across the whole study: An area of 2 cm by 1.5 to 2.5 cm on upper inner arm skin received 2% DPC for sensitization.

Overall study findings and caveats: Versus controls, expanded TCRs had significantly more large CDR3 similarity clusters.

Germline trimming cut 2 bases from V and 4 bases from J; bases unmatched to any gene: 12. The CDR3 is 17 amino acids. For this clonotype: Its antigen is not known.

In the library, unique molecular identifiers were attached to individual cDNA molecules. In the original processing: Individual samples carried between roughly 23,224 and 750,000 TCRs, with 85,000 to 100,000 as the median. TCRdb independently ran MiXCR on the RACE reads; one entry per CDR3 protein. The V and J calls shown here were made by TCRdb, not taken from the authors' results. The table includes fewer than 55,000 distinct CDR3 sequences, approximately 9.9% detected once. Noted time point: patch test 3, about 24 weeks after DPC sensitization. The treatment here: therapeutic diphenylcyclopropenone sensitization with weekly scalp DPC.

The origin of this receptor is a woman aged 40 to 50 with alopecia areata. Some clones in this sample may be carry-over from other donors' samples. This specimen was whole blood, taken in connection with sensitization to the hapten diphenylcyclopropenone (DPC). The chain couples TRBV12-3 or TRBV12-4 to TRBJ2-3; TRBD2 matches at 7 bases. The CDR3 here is CASSLWTRIELADTQYF. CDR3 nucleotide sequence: TGTGCCAGCAGTTTATGGACTAGGATTGAGTTGGCAGATACGCAGTATTTT.